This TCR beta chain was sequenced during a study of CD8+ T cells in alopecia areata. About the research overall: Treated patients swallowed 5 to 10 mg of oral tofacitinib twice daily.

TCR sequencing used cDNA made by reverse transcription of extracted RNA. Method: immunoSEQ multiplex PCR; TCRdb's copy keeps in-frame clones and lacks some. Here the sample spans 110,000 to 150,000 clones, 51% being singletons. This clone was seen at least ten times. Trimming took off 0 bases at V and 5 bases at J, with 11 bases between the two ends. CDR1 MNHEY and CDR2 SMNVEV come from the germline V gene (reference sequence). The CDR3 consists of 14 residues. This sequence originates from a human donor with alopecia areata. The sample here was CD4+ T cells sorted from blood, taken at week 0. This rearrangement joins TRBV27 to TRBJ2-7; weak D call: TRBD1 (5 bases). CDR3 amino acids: CASSLSAARDEQYF. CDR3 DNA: TGTGCCAGCAGTTTATCCGCCGCCAGGGACGAGCAGTACTTC.